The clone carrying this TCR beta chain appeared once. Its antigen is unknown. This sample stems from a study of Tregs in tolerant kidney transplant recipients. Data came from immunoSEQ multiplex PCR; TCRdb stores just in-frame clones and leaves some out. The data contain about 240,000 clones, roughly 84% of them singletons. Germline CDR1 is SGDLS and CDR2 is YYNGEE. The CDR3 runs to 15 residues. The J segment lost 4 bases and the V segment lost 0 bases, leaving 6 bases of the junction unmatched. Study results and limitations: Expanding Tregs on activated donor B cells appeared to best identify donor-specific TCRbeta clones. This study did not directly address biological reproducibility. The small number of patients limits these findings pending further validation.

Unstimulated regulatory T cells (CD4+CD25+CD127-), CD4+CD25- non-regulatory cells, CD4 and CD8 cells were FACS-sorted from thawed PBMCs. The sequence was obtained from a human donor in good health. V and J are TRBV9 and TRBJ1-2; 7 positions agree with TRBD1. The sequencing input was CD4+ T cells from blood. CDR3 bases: TGTGCCAGCAGCGTAGAAACAGGGGCCTCCTATGGCTACACCTTC. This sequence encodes CASSVETGASYGYTF.